Presented here are 27 T cell receptor beta chains from one specimen sequenced in a study of long-term antiretroviral therapy in people with HIV. immunoSEQ v3.0 was run at survey level. TCRdb's table, derived via immunoSEQ multiplex PCR, lists solely in-frame clones and lacks some. The sample records approximately 25,000 clones, 84% being singletons. The specimen comprised unsorted PBMCs, sampled 3 years after starting antiretroviral therapy. These receptors were taken from a man between 45 and 60 years old with HIV.

This chain joins TRBV6-5 and TRBJ1-6; a weak D match, TRBD1 (6 bases). CDR3 size: 12 residues. V was cut by 7 bases and J by 7 bases, with 8 bases left in between. In germline, CDR1 is MNHEY, CDR2 SVGAGI. In nucleotides, the CDR3 is TGTGCCAGCAAAACAGGGAATTCACCCCTCCACTTT. Residues: CASKTGNSPLHF.

V usage is TRBV19 and J usage is TRBJ1-5; D is unresolved. Per germline, CDR1 LNHDA and CDR2 SQIVND (reference sequence). CDR3 length equals 14 residues. V lost 3 bases, J lost 4 bases, and 10 bases lay in between. The CDR3 DNA reads as TGTGCCAGTAGTATCGGAGGGATGAATCAGCCCCAGCATTTT. Translating it yields CASSIGGMNQPQHF.

This clone showed up just once. The chain carries TRBV19 and TRBJ2-1; D uncertain. Trimming removed 5 bases from V and 2 bases from J, with 10 bases in between. Germline assignment: CDR1 LNHDA and CDR2 SQIVND (reference sequence). This CDR3 contains 14 residues. The CDR3 DNA follows: TGTGCCAGTAGTCGGCTCCTGACCTACAATGAGCAGTTCTTC. This sequence encodes CASSRLLTYNEQFF. The full variable domain, in which reference TRBV19 and TRBJ2-1 provide the parts outside the CDR3, is DGGITQSPKYLFRKEGQNVTLSCEQNLNHDAMYWYRQDPGQGLRLIYYSQIVNDFQKGDIAEGYSVSREKKESFPLTVTSAQKNPTAFYLCASSRLLTYNEQFFGPGTRLTVL.

CDR3 bases: TGTGCCAGCAGTGCCGGTGGAGGCTACACCTTC. This translates into CASSAGGGYTF. The rearrangement uses TRBV6-4 and TRBJ1-2; D gene unclear. Germline V gene sequence: CDR1 MRHNA, CDR2 SNTAGT. V lost 4 bases and J 8 bases, leaving 8 bases between the germline ends. The CDR3 extends over 11 amino acids.

CDR3 DNA: TGTGCCATCAGGGGTAACACTGAAGCTTTCTTT. Amino acids: CAIRGNTEAFF. The chain carries TRBV10-3 and TRBJ1-1; D uncertain. Germline V gene lookup returns CDR1 ENHRY and CDR2 SYGVKD. The CDR3 consists of 11 residues. Trimming took 6 bases from V and 2 from J, leaving 4 bases between them.

The chain recombines TRBV7-2 with TRBJ2-7; the match to TRBD2 covers 9 bases. The junction had 1 base not matched to a gene; V was cut back by 1 base and J by 3 bases. This CDR3 region has 14 residues. CDR1 is SGHTA and CDR2 is FQGNSA in the germline V gene. The CDR3 nucleotides read TGTGCCAGCAGCTTAGGGACTAGCGACTACGAGCAGTACTTC. Translated, it gives CASSLGTSDYEQYF.

The CDR3 DNA is TGTGCCAGCAGCCCCCGGACCGGGGAGGTCTCTGGAAACACCATATATTTT. Translation gives CASSPRTGEVSGNTIYF. The rearrangement joins TRBV9 to TRBJ1-3; D remains unclear. CDR1 and CDR2 from the germline V gene are SGDLS and YYNGEE. V was trimmed by 4 bases and J by 0 bases, leaving 17 bases between them. The CDR3 is 17 amino acids.

V usage is TRBV16 and J usage is TRBJ2-7, with a tentative D call TRBD1 (5 bases). The CDR3 sequence is 14 residues long. Trimming removed 1 base at V and 3 bases at J, with 10 bases between. Germline V CDR1 and CDR2: KGHSY, FQNENV. The CDR3 sequence is CASSQLKGRYEQYF. CDR3 DNA: TGTGCCAGCAGCCAATTGAAGGGGCGCTACGAGCAGTACTTC.

The rearrangement links TRBV9 to TRBJ2-1; 7 bases are shared with TRBD1. This CDR3 comprises 16 residues. Losses at the gene ends were 2 bases for V and 4 bases for J; bases not matched to a gene: 9. The germline gives CDR1 SGDLS, CDR2 YYNGEE. In DNA form, the CDR3 reads TGTGCCAGCAGCGTTATCTTGACAGGGCGATACAATGAGCAGTTCTTC. Residues: CASSVILTGRYNEQFF.

This clone was counted between two and nine times. The chain links TRBV7-2 to TRBJ1-6; D gene ambiguous. Trimming removed 4 bases from V and 9 bases from J, with 13 bases in between. The germline CDR1 and CDR2 sequences are SGHTA and FQGNSA. This CDR3 region has 14 residues. The CDR3 DNA is TGTGCCAGCAGCTCCTCGGTATGGGGTTCACCCCTCCACTTT. This sequence encodes CASSSSVWGSPLHF.

The chain is built from TRBV7-9 and TRBJ1-5; 9 bases align to TRBD1. The junction had 6 bases not matched to a gene; V was cut back by 5 bases and J by 4 bases. The germline CDR1 and CDR2 sequences are SEHNR and FQNEAQ (reference sequence). CDR3 size: 15 residues. CDR3 residues: CASSLGTGLNQPQHF. The CDR3 DNA sequence: TGTGCCAGCAGCCTAGGGACAGGGTTAAATCAGCCCCAGCATTTT.

The V gene is TRBV7-2, the J gene TRBJ1-1; possible D gene TRBD1, 5 bases. Germline values: CDR1 SGHTA, CDR2 FQGNSA. The CDR3 is made up of 14 amino acids. The V end was cut by 4 bases, the J end by 5 bases, with 14 bases between. The CDR3 DNA sequence: TGTGCCAGCAGCTCGGGGGTTGGTTGGACTGAAGCTTTCTTT. It specifies CASSSGVGWTEAFF.

The chain couples TRBV29-1 to TRBJ2-7, with a weak D call TRBD1 (6 bases). This CDR3 is 15 amino acids long. The V gene lost 2 bases and the J gene lost 3 bases, with 17 bases spanning the gap. CDR1 is SQVTM and CDR2 is ANQGSEA in the germline V gene. For the CDR3, the DNA is TGCAGCGTTGAATTCAGTCAGGGGAAGGTCTACGAGCAGTACTTC. Translating gives CSVEFSQGKVYEQYF.

V usage is TRBV2 and J usage is TRBJ1-5, with D hard to call. The ends were cut back, 5 bases at V and 0 bases at J, with 5 bases in the middle. Germline CDR1 reads SNHLY; CDR2 reads FYNNEI. The CDR3 is 13 residues long. The CDR3 here is CASSKDSNQPQHF. CDR3 in DNA: TGTGCCAGCAGTAAAGATAGCAATCAGCCCCAGCATTTT.

This clone appeared once. The V call is TRBV10-2, the J call TRBJ2-7, with D possibly TRBD1 on 5 matching bases. The V end was cut by 5 bases, the J end by 3 bases, with 17 bases between. The CDR3 spans 15 residues. CDR1 and CDR2 (germline): WSHSY, SAAADI. CDR3 protein: CASSPTTESSYEQYF. The CDR3 coding sequence is TGCGCCAGCAGTCCCACGACAGAGTCGAGCTACGAGCAGTACTTC.

The V call is TRBV27, the J call TRBJ1-1; 8 positions match TRBD1. Trimming at V came to 3 bases and at J to 4 bases, leaving 7 bases not matched to a gene. This CDR3 is built from 15 residues. Germline V gene lookup returns CDR1 MNHEY and CDR2 SMNVEV (reference sequence). This CDR3 is CASSFGTGTSTEAFF. CDR3 coding DNA: TGTGCCAGCAGTTTCGGGACAGGTACGAGCACTGAAGCTTTCTTT.

The chain carries TRBV7-9 and TRBJ2-3; no firm D call. V lost 5 bases to trimming and J lost 5 bases, with 11 bases between them. The CDR3 totals 13 residues. Looked up from germline, CDR1 is SEHNR and CDR2 is FQNEAQ (reference sequence). The CDR3 nucleotides are TGTGCCAGCAGCCCGACACAGAAAGATACGCAGTATTTT. Translation gives CASSPTQKDTQYF. The whole variable domain, filled in from reference TRBV7-9 and TRBJ2-3, reads DTGVSQNPRHKITKRGQNVTFRCDPISEHNRLYWYRQTLGQGPEFLTYFQNEAQLEKSRLLSDRFSAERPKGSFSTLEIQRTEQGDSAMYLCASSPTQKDTQYFGPGTRLTVL.

The J gene is TRBJ2-5, the V gene TRBV7-9, with 7 bases matching TRBD1. The ends lost 4 bases at V and 4 bases at J; junction bases unmatched: 6. The CDR3 consists of 14 residues. Per the germline V gene, CDR1 is SEHNR and CDR2 is FQNEAQ (reference sequence). The CDR3 DNA sequence: TGTGCCAGCAGCTACAGACAGGGTCCAGAGACCCAGTACTTC. Its protein is CASSYRQGPETQYF. Looking up the rest from reference TRBV7-9 and TRBJ2-5 gives the full variable domain: DTGVSQNPRHKITKRGQNVTFRCDPISEHNRLYWYRQTLGQGPEFLTYFQNEAQLEKSRLLSDRFSAERPKGSFSTLEIQRTEQGDSAMYLCASSYRQGPETQYFGPGTRLLVL.

This chain connects TRBV7-9 to TRBJ1-3; TRBD1 might be the D (5 bases). V was clipped by 1 base and J by 6 bases, with 13 bases between them. The CDR3 contains 15 residues. Germline CDR1 and CDR2: SEHNR and FQNEAQ (reference sequence). The CDR3 sequence is CASSLGRGFENTIYF. The CDR3 region has the DNA TGTGCCAGCAGCTTAGGTAGGGGATTCGAAAACACCATATATTTT.

This clone was observed once. This sequence joins TRBV27 and TRBJ2-3, with 11 nucleotides matching TRBD2. The J segment lost 2 bases and the V segment lost 1 base, leaving 5 bases of the junction unmatched. From germline, CDR1 is MNHEY and CDR2 SMNVEV (reference sequence). The CDR3 sequence is 17 residues long. The DNA for the CDR3 is TGTGCCAGCAGTTTATGGGTAGCGGGGGGGGCCACAGATACGCAGTATTTT. Protein: CASSLWVAGGATDTQYF.

The rearrangement uses TRBV5-1 and TRBJ2-3, with D perhaps being TRBD1 or TRBD2 (6 bases each). V shed 0 bases and J shed 0 bases, with 14 bases lying between them. The CDR3 extends over 17 amino acids. The germline gives CDR1 SGHRS, CDR2 YFSETQ. Here the CDR3 reads CASSLGVGGHSTDTQYF. The DNA of the CDR3 is TGCGCCAGCAGCTTGGGGGTCGGGGGCCATAGCACAGATACGCAGTATTTT.

This clone was recorded only once. V gene TRBV30 combines with J gene TRBJ1-5; a weak D match, TRBD1 (6 bases). The germline CDR1 and CDR2 sequences are GTSNPN and SVGIG (reference sequence). Trimming shortened V by 5 bases and J by 7 bases, and 15 bases separated the two germline ends. The CDR3 extends over 13 amino acids. CDR3 bases: TGTGCCTGGGCGGGGGGGACAAAACAGCCCCAGCATTTT. This encodes CAWAGGTKQPQHF.

The chain couples TRBV9 to TRBJ1-4; D is undetermined. With 0 bases removed from V and 8 bases from J, the gap between germline ends came to 11 bases. Looked up from germline, CDR1 is SGDLS and CDR2 is YYNGEE. The CDR3 length is 14 residues. CDR3 DNA sequence: TGTGCCAGCAGCGTAGACGGAGGGCCCGAAAAACTGTTTTTT. Its translation: CASSVDGGPEKLFF.

The chain couples TRBV7-2 to TRBJ2-1, with TRBD2 matching over 11 bases. The CDR3 contains 16 residues. CDR1 and CDR2 from the germline V gene are SGHTA and FQGNSA. The trim removed 5 bases at V and 6 bases at J, leaving 9 bases unmatched. The CDR3 coding sequence is TGTGCCAGCAGCCCTCCGGGACTAGCGGAGATCAATGAGCAGTTCTTC. This encodes CASSPPGLAEINEQFF.

The chain couples TRBV10-3 to TRBJ1-3, with D unresolved. The CDR3 is 15 residues long. V was clipped by 1 base and J by 0 bases, with 7 bases between them. The germline V gene has CDR1 ENHRY and CDR2 SYGVKD. The CDR3 bases are TGTGCCATCAGTGAGTACAGCGACTCTGGAAACACCATATATTTT. Protein product: CAISEYSDSGNTIYF.

This clone occurred a few times. The genes are TRBV6-5 and TRBJ1-5; 8 positions match TRBD1. This CDR3 is 14 amino acids long. V dropped 5 bases and J dropped 7; count of bases not matched to a gene: 7. Germline V gene sequence: CDR1 MNHEY, CDR2 SVGAGI. CDR3: CASSPRGQGQPQHF. The CDR3 DNA follows: TGTGCCAGCAGTCCACGTGGACAGGGACAGCCCCAGCATTTT.

V gene TRBV18 combines with J gene TRBJ2-1, with 8 bases that match TRBD1. Germline V gives CDR1 KGHSH, CDR2 LQKENI. V trimming: 2 bases; J trimming: 6 bases; junction bases outside the gene matches: 6. The CDR3 is 15 residues long. CDR3 amino acids: CASSPDQGALNEQFF. The CDR3 DNA follows: TGTGCCAGCTCACCAGACCAGGGGGCGCTCAATGAGCAGTTCTTC.